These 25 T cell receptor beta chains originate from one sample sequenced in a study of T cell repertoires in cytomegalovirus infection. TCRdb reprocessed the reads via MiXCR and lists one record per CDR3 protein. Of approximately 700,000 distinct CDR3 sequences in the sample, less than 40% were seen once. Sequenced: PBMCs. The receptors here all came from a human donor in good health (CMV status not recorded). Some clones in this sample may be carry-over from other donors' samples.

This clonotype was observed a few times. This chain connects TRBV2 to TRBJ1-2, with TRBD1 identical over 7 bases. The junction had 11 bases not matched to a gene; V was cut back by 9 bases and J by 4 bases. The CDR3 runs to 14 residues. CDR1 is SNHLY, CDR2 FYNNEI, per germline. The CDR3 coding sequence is TGTGCCAGTTACAACAGGGGAGGGGCCTATGGCTACACCTTC. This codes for CASYNRGGAYGYTF.

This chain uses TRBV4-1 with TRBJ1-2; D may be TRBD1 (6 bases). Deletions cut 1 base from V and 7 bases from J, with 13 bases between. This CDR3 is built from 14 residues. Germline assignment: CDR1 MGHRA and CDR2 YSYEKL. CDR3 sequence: CASSQVVTGLGYTF. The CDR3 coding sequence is TGCGCCAGCAGCCAAGTGGTGACAGGACTTGGCTACACCTTC.

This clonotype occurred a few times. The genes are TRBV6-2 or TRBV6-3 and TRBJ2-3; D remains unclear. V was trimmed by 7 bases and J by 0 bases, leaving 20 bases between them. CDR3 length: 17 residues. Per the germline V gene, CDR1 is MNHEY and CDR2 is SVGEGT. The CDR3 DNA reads TGTGCCAGCACTCACTTCGGACGGCGTTCTAGCACAGATACGCAGTATTTT. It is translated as CASTHFGRRSSTDTQYF.

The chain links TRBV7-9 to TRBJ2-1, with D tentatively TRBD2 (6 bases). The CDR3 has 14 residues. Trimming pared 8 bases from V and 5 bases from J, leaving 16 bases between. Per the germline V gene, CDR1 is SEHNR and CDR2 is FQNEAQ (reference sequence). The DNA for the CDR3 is TGTGCCAGCGGCCCCCGGGAGACTAACAATGAGCAGTTCTTC. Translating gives CASGPRETNNEQFF.

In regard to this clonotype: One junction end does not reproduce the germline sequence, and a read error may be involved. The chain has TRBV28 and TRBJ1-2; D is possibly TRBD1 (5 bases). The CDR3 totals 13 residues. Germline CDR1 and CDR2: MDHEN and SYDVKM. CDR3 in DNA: TGTGCCAGCAGTTTGGGAGGGGACTATGGCTACCCCTTC. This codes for CASSLGGDYGYPF.

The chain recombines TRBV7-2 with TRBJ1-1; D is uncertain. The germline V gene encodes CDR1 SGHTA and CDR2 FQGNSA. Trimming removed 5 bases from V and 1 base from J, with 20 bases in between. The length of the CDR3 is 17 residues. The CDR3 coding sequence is TGTGCCAGCAGCACCCATCCTCACTGGGTAGCGAACACTGAAGCTTTCTTT. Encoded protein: CASSTHPHWVANTEAFF.

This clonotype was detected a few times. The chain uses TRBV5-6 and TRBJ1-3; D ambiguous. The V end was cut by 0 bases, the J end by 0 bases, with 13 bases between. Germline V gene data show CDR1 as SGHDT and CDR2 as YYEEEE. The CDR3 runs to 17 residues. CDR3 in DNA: TGTGCCAGCAGCTTGGTGCCGAACTTCAGCTCTGGAAACACCATATATTTT. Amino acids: CASSLVPNFSSGNTIYF. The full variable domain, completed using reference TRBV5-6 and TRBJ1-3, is DAGVTQSPTHLIKTRGQQVTLRCSPKSGHDTVSWYQQALGQGPQFIFQYYEEEERQRGNFPDRFSGHQFPNYSSELNVNALLLGDSALYLCASSLVPNFSSGNTIYFGEGSWLTVV.

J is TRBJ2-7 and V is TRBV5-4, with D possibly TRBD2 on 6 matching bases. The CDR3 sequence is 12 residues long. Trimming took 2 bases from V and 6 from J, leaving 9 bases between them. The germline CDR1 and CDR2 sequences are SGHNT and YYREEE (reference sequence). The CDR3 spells CASSFPGLEQYF. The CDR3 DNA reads TGTGCCAGCAGCTTCCCGGGACTCGAGCAGTACTTC.

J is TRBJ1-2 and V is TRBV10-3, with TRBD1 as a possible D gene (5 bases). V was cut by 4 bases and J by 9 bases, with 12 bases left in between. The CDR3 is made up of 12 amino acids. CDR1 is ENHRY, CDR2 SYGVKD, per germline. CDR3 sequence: CAISGPGERYTF. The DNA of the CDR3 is TGTGCCATCAGTGGGCCGGGGGAGCGCTACACCTTC.

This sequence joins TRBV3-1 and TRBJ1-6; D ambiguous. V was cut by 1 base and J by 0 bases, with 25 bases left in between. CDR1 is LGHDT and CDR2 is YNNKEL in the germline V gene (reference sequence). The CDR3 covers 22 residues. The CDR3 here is CASSQGLLPFAWESSYNSPLHF. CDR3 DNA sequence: TGTGCCAGCAGCCAAGGTCTCCTACCTTTCGCGTGGGAGAGCTCCTATAATTCACCCCTCCACTTT.

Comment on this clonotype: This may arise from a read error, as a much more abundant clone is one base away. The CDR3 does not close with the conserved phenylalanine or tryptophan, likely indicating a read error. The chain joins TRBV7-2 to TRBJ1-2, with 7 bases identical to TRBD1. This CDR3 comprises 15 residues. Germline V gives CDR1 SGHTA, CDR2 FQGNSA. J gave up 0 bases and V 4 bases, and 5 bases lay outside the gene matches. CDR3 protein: CASSSWTGPNYGYTC. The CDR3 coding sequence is TGTGCCAGCAGCTCATGGACAGGTCCTAACTATGGCTACACCTGC.

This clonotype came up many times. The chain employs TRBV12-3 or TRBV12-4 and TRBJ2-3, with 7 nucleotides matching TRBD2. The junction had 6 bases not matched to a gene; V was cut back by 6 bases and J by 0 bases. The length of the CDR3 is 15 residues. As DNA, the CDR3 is TGTGCCAGCAGCCAACTAGCGTTAAGCACAGATACGCAGTATTTT. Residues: CASSQLALSTDTQYF.

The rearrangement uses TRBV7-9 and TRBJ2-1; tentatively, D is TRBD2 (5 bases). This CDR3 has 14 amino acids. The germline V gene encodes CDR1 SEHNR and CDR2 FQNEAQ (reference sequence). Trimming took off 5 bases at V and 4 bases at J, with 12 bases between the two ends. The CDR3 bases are TGTGCCAGCAGCCATGGTGGCGGGTACAATGAGCAGTTCTTC. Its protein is CASSHGGGYNEQFF.

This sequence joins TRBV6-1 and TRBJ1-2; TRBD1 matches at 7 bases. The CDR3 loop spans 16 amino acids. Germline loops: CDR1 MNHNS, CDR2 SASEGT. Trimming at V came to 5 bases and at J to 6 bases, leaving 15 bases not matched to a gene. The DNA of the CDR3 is TGTGCCAGCAGTTCATATCCGACAGGGTGCGCGGATGGCTACACCTTC. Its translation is CASSSYPTGCADGYTF.

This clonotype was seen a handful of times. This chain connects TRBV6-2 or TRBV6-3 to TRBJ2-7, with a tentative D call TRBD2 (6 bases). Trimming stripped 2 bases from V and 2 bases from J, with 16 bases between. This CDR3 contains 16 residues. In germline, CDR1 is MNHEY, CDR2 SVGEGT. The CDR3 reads CASSYPPERAAYEQYF. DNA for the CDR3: TGTGCCAGCAGTTACCCCCCCGAGCGGGCCGCCTACGAGCAGTACTTC.

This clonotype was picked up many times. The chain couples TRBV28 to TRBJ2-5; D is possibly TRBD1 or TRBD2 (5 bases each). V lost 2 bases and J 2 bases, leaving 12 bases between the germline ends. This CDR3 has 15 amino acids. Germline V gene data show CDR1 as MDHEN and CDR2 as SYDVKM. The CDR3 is CASSLSRDQQETQYF. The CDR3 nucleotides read TGTGCCAGCAGTTTAAGCAGGGACCAACAAGAGACCCAGTACTTC.

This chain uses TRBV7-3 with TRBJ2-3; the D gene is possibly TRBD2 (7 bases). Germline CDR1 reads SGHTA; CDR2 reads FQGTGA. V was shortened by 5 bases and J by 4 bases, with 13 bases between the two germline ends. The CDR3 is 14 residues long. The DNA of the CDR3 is TGTGCCAGCAGCCATGGGGGGGGGCCAGATACGCAGTATTTT. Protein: CASSHGGGPDTQYF.

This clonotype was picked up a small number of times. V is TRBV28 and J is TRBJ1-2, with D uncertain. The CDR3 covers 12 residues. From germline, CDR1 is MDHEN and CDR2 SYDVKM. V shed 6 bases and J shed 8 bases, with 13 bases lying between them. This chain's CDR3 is CASSLESGGYTF. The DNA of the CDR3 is TGTGCCAGCAGCCTGGAATCCGGGGGCTACACCTTC.

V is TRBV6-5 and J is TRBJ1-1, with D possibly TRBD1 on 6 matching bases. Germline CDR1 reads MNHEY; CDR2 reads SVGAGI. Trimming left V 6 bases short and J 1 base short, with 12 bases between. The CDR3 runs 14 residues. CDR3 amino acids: CASRTGTSNTEAFF. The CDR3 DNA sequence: TGTGCCAGCAGAACCGGGACATCGAACACTGAAGCTTTCTTT.

CDR3 nucleotide sequence: TGTGCCAGCAGTACGAACGTCGGAGCGGGTGAGCAGTTCTTC. It yields the protein CASSTNVGAGEQFF. This chain uses TRBV6-1 with TRBJ2-1; TRBD2 might be the D (6 bases). The V and J ends lost 5 bases and 9 bases respectively, with 17 bases between them. This CDR3 spans 14 amino acids. Germline V gives CDR1 MNHNS, CDR2 SASEGT.

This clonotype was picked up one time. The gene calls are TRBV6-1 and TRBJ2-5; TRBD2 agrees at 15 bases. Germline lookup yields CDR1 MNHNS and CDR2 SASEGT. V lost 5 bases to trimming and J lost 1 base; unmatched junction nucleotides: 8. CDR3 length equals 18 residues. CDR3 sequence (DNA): TGTGCCAGCAGTAGTGGGACTAGCGGGAGGTGGGCCCAAGAGACCCAGTACTTC. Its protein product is CASSSGTSGRWAQETQYF.

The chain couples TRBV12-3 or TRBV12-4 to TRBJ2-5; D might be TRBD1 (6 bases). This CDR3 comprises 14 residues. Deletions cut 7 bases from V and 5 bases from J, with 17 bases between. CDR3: CASIVGQIGETQYF. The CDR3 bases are TGTGCCAGCATTGTCGGACAGATAGGGGAGACCCAGTACTTC.

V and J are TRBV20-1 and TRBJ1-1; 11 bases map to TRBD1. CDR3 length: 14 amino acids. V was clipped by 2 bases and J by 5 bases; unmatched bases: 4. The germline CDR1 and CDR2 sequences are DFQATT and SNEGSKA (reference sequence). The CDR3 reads CSARRGQGGTEAFF. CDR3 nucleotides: TGCAGTGCTAGACGGGGACAGGGGGGAACTGAAGCTTTCTTT.

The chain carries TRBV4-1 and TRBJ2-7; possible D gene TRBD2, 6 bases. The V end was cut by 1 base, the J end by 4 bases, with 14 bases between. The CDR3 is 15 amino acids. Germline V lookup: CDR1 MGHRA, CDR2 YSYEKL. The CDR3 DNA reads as TGCGCCAGCAGCCAAGGTTCGGGAGAGCGGTACGAGCAGTACTTC. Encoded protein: CASSQGSGERYEQYF.

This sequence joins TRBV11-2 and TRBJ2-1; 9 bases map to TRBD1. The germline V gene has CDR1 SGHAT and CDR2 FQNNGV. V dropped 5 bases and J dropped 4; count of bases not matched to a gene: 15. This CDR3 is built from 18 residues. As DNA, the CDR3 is TGTGCCAGCAGCAAAAACCCCCCACAGGGGGCTAGGTACAATGAGCAGTTCTTC. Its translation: CASSKNPPQGARYNEQFF. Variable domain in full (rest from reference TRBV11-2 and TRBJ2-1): EAGVAQSPRYKIIEKRQSVAFWCNPISGHATLYWYQQILGQGPKLLIQFQNNGVVDDSQLPKDRFSAERLKGVDSTLKIQPAKLEDSAVYLCASSKNPPQGARYNEQFFGPGTRLTVL.